This T cell receptor beta chain derives from a study of T cell responses to AZD1222 COVID-19 vaccine. Study-wide findings and caveats: Donors in the cohort were predominantly white British and more often female, and clonal diversity was possibly underestimated. Unmutated variant regions reportedly attract nearly half of all spike-specific TCRs. Vaccine-associated CD4 TCRs spanned spike, dominant at 160-218 and 743-854.

Concerning this clone: The antigen is undetermined.

Profiling relied on immunoSEQ multiplex PCR, and the TCRdb table lists in-frame clones only, not all of them. The sample has 100,000 to 150,000 clones, approximately 91% seen once. Germline V gene sequence: CDR1 MNHEY, CDR2 SMNVEV (reference sequence). This CDR3 comprises 13 residues. V was trimmed by 4 bases and J by 4 bases, leaving 8 bases between them. This sequence originates from an adult who received the AZD1222 COVID-19 vaccine. The chain combines TRBV27 with TRBJ1-5; D is ambiguous. The specimen comprised peripheral blood, sampled 28 days after the second AZD1222 dose. The chain's CDR3 is CASSWVGNQPQHF. DNA for the CDR3: TGTGCCAGCAGTTGGGTGGGGAATCAGCCCCAGCATTTT.